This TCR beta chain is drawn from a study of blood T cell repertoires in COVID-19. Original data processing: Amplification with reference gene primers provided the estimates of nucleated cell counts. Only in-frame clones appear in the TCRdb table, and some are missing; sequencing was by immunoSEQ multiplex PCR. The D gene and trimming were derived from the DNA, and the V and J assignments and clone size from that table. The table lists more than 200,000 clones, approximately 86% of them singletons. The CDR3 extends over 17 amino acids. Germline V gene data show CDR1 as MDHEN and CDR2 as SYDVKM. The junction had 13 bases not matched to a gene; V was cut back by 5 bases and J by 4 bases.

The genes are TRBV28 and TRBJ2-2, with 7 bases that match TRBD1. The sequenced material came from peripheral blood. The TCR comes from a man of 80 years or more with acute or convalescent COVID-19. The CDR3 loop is CASSLLGQAWSTGELFF. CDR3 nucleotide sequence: TGTGCCAGCAGTCTCCTCGGACAGGCGTGGAGCACCGGGGAGCTGTTTTTT.